The present entry profiles one T cell receptor beta chain with its context. Its antigen is still unknown. No much larger clone exists at a distance of one base, and base qualities are not known. This record belongs to a study of control samples from healthy donors and cancer patients (dated by TCRdb to the early 2020s). Inclusive of the bounding cysteine and phenylalanine, the CDR3 is 14 residues long. Here the CDR3 DNA is all that survives: 42 bases in frame from base 1. V is cut back by 3 bases and J by 2 bases, with 3 bases in the junction unmatched. The germline V gene specifies SQVTM as CDR1 and ANQGSEA as CDR2. Receptors were amplified or captured by the immunoSEQ multiplex PCR assay. This immuneACCESS table, as held by TCRdb, lists in-frame sequences with V and J called but not all clones. Of the missing ones, under half trace to an unresolved V gene in checked studies; the others have no known cause. In all, the sample holds about 51,000 clones, and about 80% of those were seen once. The ten largest account for over 9% of the sample.

Recombination linked TRBV29-1 to TRBJ2-3, with 9 central nucleotides matching TRBD2. This TCR was sampled from a man aged 65 to 79 in good health. The material sequenced was blood. The CDR3 region reads CSVDGGGATDTQYF. The bases are TGCAGCGTTGATGGCGGGGGGGCCACAGATACGCAGTATTTT.